One sample yielded the 21 T cell receptor beta chains listed below, sequenced in a study of CD8 T cells in Susac syndrome. Random hexamers primed reverse transcription of about 0.5 to 1 ug RNA. In TCRdb, the immunoSEQ multiplex PCR reads were re-called with MiXCR into one record per CDR3 protein. The data show 71,000 or so distinct CDR3 sequences, roughly 95% seen once. Sequenced sample: CD4+ T cells from PBMCs. The source is a human donor with multiple sclerosis.

CDR3 region: CSAKPGTGGVLYNEQFF. In nucleotides, the CDR3 is TGCAGTGCCAAACCGGGGACAGGGGGCGTATTGTACAATGAGCAGTTCTTC. This chain links TRBV20-1 with TRBJ2-1, with 12 nucleotides matching TRBD1. Germline values: CDR1 DFQATT, CDR2 SNEGSKA (reference sequence). This CDR3 spans 17 amino acids. J lost 4 bases, V lost 6 bases, and 13 bases had no gene match.

The J gene is TRBJ2-2, the V gene TRBV6-5; 8 positions agree with TRBD1. Germline V gene sequence: CDR1 MNHEY, CDR2 SVGAGI. With 0 bases clipped from V and 4 bases from J, the junction kept 4 bases outside the gene matches. The CDR3 consists of 16 residues. The CDR3 nucleotides read TGTGCCAGCAGTTACTCGGACAGGGTCTTCACCGGGGAGCTGTTTTTT. The encoded protein is CASSYSDRVFTGELFF.

The chain links TRBV7-2 to TRBJ1-1; D remains unclear. CDR1 SGHTA and CDR2 FQGNSA come from the germline V gene. The CDR3 runs 14 residues. V lost 4 bases and J lost 4, with 13 bases in between. The CDR3 DNA reads TGTGCCAGCAGCTGGACCCGCCGAGGCACTGAAGCTTTCTTT. This codes for CASSWTRRGTEAFF. Together with reference TRBV7-2 and TRBJ1-1, the CDR3 gives the full variable domain: GAGVSQSPSNKVTEKGKDVELRCDPISGHTALYWYRQSLGQGLEFLIYFQGNSAPDKSGLPSDRFSAERTGGSVSTLTIQRTQQEDSAVYLCASSWTRRGTEAFFGQGTRLTVV.

As DNA, the CDR3 is TGTGCCAGCAGCTCCCATTTCGCGGGGGAGCGGGAGCAGTACTTC. This translates into CASSSHFAGEREQYF. V usage is TRBV7-2 and J usage is TRBJ2-7; TRBD2 agrees at 7 bases. V shed 4 bases, J shed 7 bases, and the junction held 13 bases outside the gene matches. The germline V gene encodes CDR1 SGHTA and CDR2 FQGNSA. The CDR3 is 15 residues long.

The genes are TRBV12-3 or TRBV12-4 and TRBJ1-5, with TRBD1 as a possible D gene (6 bases). V dropped 7 bases and J dropped 0 bases, with 10 bases sitting between them. This CDR3 spans 14 amino acids. CDR3 region: CASNGQYSNQPQHF. CDR3 sequence (DNA): TGTGCCAGCAATGGACAGTATAGCAATCAGCCCCAGCATTTT.

V usage is TRBV5-1 and J usage is TRBJ1-3; no clear D. CDR3 size: 15 residues. CDR1 is SGHRS, CDR2 YFSETQ, per germline. The V and J ends lost 0 bases and 4 bases respectively, with 11 bases between them. The CDR3 DNA reads as TGCGCCAGCAGCTTGGATGCGAGGTCGGGAAACACCATATATTTT. Its protein is CASSLDARSGNTIYF.

This chain links TRBV3-1 with TRBJ1-6, with 8 bases lining up with TRBD1. This CDR3 is built from 17 residues. V trimming: 0 bases; J trimming: 10 bases; junction bases outside the gene matches: 11. CDR1 is LGHDT, CDR2 YNNKEL, per germline (reference sequence). The CDR3 loop is CASSQDFQGAGRSPLHF. The CDR3 bases are TGTGCCAGCAGCCAAGATTTCCAGGGGGCAGGCCGATCACCCCTCCACTTT.

V and J are TRBV6-2 or TRBV6-3 and TRBJ2-7; D is unresolved. Germline V CDR1 and CDR2: MNHEY, SVGEGT. The CDR3 consists of 12 residues. V shed 6 bases and J shed 2 bases, with 8 bases lying between them. The CDR3 protein is CASRLTAYEQYF. Here the CDR3 DNA reads TGTGCCAGCAGACTTACAGCCTACGAGCAGTACTTC.

The rearrangement uses TRBV5-6 and TRBJ1-6; D is uncertain. There are 15 residues in the CDR3. V dropped 0 bases and J dropped 8 bases, with 12 bases sitting between them. Germline CDR1 and CDR2: SGHDT and YYEEEE. CDR3 residues: CASSLDVPGYSPLHF. CDR3 coding DNA: TGTGCCAGCAGCTTGGATGTGCCGGGGTATTCACCCCTCCACTTT.

The J gene is TRBJ2-6, the V gene TRBV11-3; 9 bases map to TRBD1. After removal of 4 bases from V and 0 bases from J, the junction contained 4 bases not matched to a gene. The V gene's germline CDR1 is SGHNT and CDR2 YENEEA. The CDR3 has 17 amino acids. CDR3 nucleotides: TGTGCCAGCAGCTCGGGACAGGGTCCCTCTGGGGCCAACGTCCTGACTTTC. Its translation is CASSSGQGPSGANVLTF. Filled out from reference TRBV11-3 and TRBJ2-6, the complete variable domain reads EAGVVQSPRYKIIEKKQPVAFWCNPISGHNTLYWYLQNLGQGPELLIRYENEEAVDDSQLPKDRFSAERLKGVDSTLKIQPAELGDSAVYLCASSSGQGPSGANVLTFGAGSRLTVL.

J is TRBJ2-5 and V is TRBV29-1; 7 nucleotides line up with TRBD1. V trimming: 4 bases; J trimming: 1 base; junction bases outside the gene matches: 3. The CDR3 consists of 13 residues. The germline gives CDR1 SQVTM, CDR2 ANQGSEA. The CDR3 loop reads CSVASGGQETQYF. Written as DNA, the CDR3 is TGCAGCGTTGCCTCAGGGGGCCAAGAGACCCAGTACTTC.

This clonotype has a single count. This chain links TRBV6-6 with TRBJ1-5; D not certain. The CDR3 has 16 residues. V was trimmed by 6 bases and J by 0 bases, leaving 15 bases between them. The germline V gene has CDR1 MNHNY and CDR2 SVGAGI (reference sequence). CDR3 amino acids: CASSLERAGSNQPQHF. The CDR3 DNA sequence: TGTGCCAGCAGCCTCGAGCGGGCGGGTAGCAATCAGCCCCAGCATTTT.

The V call is TRBV7-9, the J call TRBJ2-5, with 14 bases identical to TRBD2. The CDR3 consists of 17 residues. Trimming took 4 bases from V and 2 from J; bases not matched to a gene: 6. Germline V gene lookup returns CDR1 SEHNR and CDR2 FQNEAQ (reference sequence). The CDR3 region is CASSWTSGGHLQETQYF. Written as DNA, the CDR3 is TGTGCCAGCAGCTGGACTAGCGGGGGGCACCTTCAAGAGACCCAGTACTTC.

This rearrangement joins TRBV5-1 to TRBJ2-5; D possibly corresponds to TRBD2 (6 bases). Trimming shortened V by 0 bases and J by 1 base, and 10 bases separated the two germline ends. Looked up from germline, CDR1 is SGHRS and CDR2 is YFSETQ. The CDR3 extends over 15 amino acids. CDR3 in amino acids: CASSLVPGGQETQYF. The DNA for the CDR3 is TGCGCCAGCAGCTTGGTTCCCGGGGGCCAAGAGACCCAGTACTTC.

The J gene is TRBJ2-4, the V gene TRBV3-1; the match to TRBD1 covers 9 bases. Trimming took 0 bases from V and 0 from J; bases not matched to a gene: 9. The CDR3 contains 19 residues. Germline CDR1 and CDR2: LGHDT and YNNKEL (reference sequence). Here the CDR3 reads CASSQEAGQGKLAKNIQYF. The CDR3, as DNA: TGTGCCAGCAGCCAAGAAGCCGGACAGGGGAAACTAGCCAAAAACATTCAGTACTTC.

The chain carries TRBV7-2 and TRBJ2-5, with 9 nucleotides matching TRBD1. V dropped 5 bases and J dropped 3; count of bases not matched to a gene: 4. This CDR3 contains 14 residues. CDR1 and CDR2 from the germline V gene are SGHTA and FQGNSA. CDR3 coding DNA: TGTGCCAGCAGCCCTCGGACAGGGGAAGAGACCCAGTACTTC. Its protein is CASSPRTGEETQYF.

DNA for the CDR3: TGTGCCAGCAGCCATGGACGGAGCAGGGGGGCCGGGGAGCTGTTTTTT. It specifies CASSHGRSRGAGELFF. The J gene is TRBJ2-2, the V gene TRBV7-2, with TRBD1 as a possible D gene (7 bases). V lost 5 bases to trimming and J lost 6 bases, with 19 bases between them. CDR3 size: 16 residues. The germline gives CDR1 SGHTA, CDR2 FQGNSA.

This sequence joins TRBV6-7 and TRBJ2-7, with D unclear. TRBV6-7 is an ORF, and what it does is uncertain. With 7 bases removed from V and 0 bases from J, the gap between germline ends came to 13 bases. This CDR3 has 14 residues. DNA for the CDR3: TGTGCCAGCACAAACGGACGTCGCTCCTACGAGCAGTACTTC. Translation: CASTNGRRSYEQYF.

The genes are TRBV4-1 and TRBJ2-3; TRBD2 aligns across 12 bases. V shed 2 bases, J shed 0 bases, and the junction held 12 bases outside the gene matches. The length of the CDR3 is 20 residues. Germline assignment: CDR1 MGHRA and CDR2 YSYEKL. This CDR3 reads CASSQPLAGGPVPSTDTQYF. As DNA, the CDR3 is TGCGCCAGCAGCCAACCCCTAGCGGGGGGGCCTGTTCCTAGCACAGATACGCAGTATTTT.

In nucleotides, the CDR3 is TGTGCCTCCGCGGACAGCGTCAATCAGCCCCAGCATTTT. Translation gives CASADSVNQPQHF. This sequence joins TRBV30 and TRBJ1-5, with D perhaps matching TRBD1 (6 bases). CDR3 length: 13 amino acids. The germline V and J ends were trimmed by 7 bases and 3 bases, with 13 bases remaining between them. Germline V gene lookup returns CDR1 GTSNPN and CDR2 SVGIG (reference sequence).

The genes are TRBV12-3 or TRBV12-4 and TRBJ2-2; TRBD2 aligns across 14 bases. J gave up 6 bases and V 4 bases, and 13 bases lay outside the gene matches. The CDR3 extends over 19 amino acids. The CDR3 here is CASSSSVRLAGGQSGELFF. The CDR3 region has the DNA TGTGCCAGCAGTTCTAGCGTTAGACTAGCGGGGGGGCAATCCGGGGAGCTGTTTTTT.